The 12 T cell receptor beta chains below were found in one sample sequenced in a study of breast tumors, draining lymph nodes, adjacent tissues. TCRdb analysed the multiplex PCR reads with MiXCR anew, one entry per CDR3 protein. The sample consists of about 15,000 distinct CDR3 sequences, approximately 55% of them appearing once. Sequencing used tumor-adjacent breast tissue. These receptors originate from a female donor with breast cancer. Some clones in this sample may be carry-over from other donors' samples.

This chain links TRBV9 with TRBJ2-1; a possible D gene is TRBD1 (7 bases). CDR3 length: 14 residues. Trimming took off 5 bases at V and 7 bases at J, with 16 bases between the two ends. Germline V lookup: CDR1 SGDLS, CDR2 YYNGEE. The CDR3 coding sequence is TGTGCCAGCAGTGGTGTGACAGGGAGGAATGAGCAGTTCTTC. This encodes CASSGVTGRNEQFF.

By sample fraction, this clonotype is medium-sized. The chain has TRBV10-3 and TRBJ1-2, with TRBD1 as a possible D gene (6 bases). Germline V gene sequence: CDR1 ENHRY, CDR2 SYGVKD. There are 13 residues in the CDR3. V was cut by 10 bases and J by 0 bases, with 12 bases left in between. As DNA, the CDR3 is TGTGCCACGCTGGACAGCACTAACTATGGCTACACCTTC. Translating it yields CATLDSTNYGYTF.

Concerning this clonotype: An end of the junction differs from the germline gene, which may be a read error. V gene TRBV11-1 combines with J gene TRBJ2-3; no firm D call. This CDR3 is built from 14 residues. CDR1 is SGHAT, CDR2 FQDESV, per germline (reference sequence). CDR3 sequence: CASSLARAINEQYF. CDR3 DNA: TGTGCCAGCAGCTTAGCGCGAGCAATTAATGAGCAGTACTTT.

This chain connects TRBV4-3 to TRBJ2-1; 9 bases fit TRBD2. Germline V CDR1 and CDR2: LGHNA, YSLEER. Trimming at V came to 8 bases and at J to 9 bases, leaving 8 bases not matched to a gene. The length of the CDR3 is 13 residues. The CDR3 sequence is CASHGAGGGEQFF. The CDR3 coding sequence is TGCGCCAGCCACGGAGCGGGAGGCGGTGAGCAGTTCTTC.

V usage is TRBV7-2 and J usage is TRBJ1-6; 7 positions agree with TRBD1. The CDR3 spans 17 residues. The junction had 11 bases not matched to a gene; V was cut back by 3 bases and J by 6 bases. Germline lookup yields CDR1 SGHTA and CDR2 FQGNSA. The CDR3 here is CASSFYTGTVFNSPLHF. The DNA of the CDR3 is TGTGCCAGCAGCTTCTATACCGGGACAGTATTTAATTCACCCCTCCACTTT.

This sequence joins TRBV12-3 or TRBV12-4 and TRBJ2-7; TRBD1 agrees at 8 bases. There are 13 residues in the CDR3. The V and J ends lost 0 bases and 6 bases, in that order; junction bases with no gene match: 1. The CDR3 nucleotides read TGTGCCAGCAGTTTAGCCACAGGGGGCGAGCAGTACGTC. It translates to CASSLATGGEQYV.

The V and J genes are TRBV11-1 and TRBJ2-2; D is perhaps TRBD1 or TRBD2 (5 bases each). This CDR3 contains 17 residues. CDR1 SGHAT and CDR2 FQDESV come from the germline V gene (reference sequence). The V end lost 6 bases, the J end lost 0 bases, and 17 bases lay between the germline ends. CDR3 residues: CASRSPRGGSNTGELFF. CDR3 in DNA: TGTGCCAGCAGATCCCCTCGGGGCGGGTCGAACACCGGGGAGCTGTTTTTT.

The V gene is TRBV9, the J gene TRBJ1-2, with 8 bases identical to TRBD1. Per germline, CDR1 SGDLS and CDR2 YYNGEE. V trimming: 4 bases; J trimming: 4 bases; junction bases outside the gene matches: 6. The CDR3 loop spans 14 amino acids. In DNA form, the CDR3 reads TGTGCCAGCAGCAATACCGGGACAGGCTATGGCTACACCTTC. It encodes CASSNTGTGYGYTF.

This clonotype was counted ten times or more. The rearrangement links TRBV6-5 to TRBJ1-2, with TRBD1 as a possible D gene (5 bases). The CDR3 runs to 12 residues. Deletions cut 8 bases from V and 6 bases from J, with 13 bases between. The germline CDR1 and CDR2 sequences are MNHEY and SVGAGI. CDR3 sequence: CASGRGPDGYTF. DNA for the CDR3: TGTGCCAGCGGCCGGGGCCCGGATGGCTACACCTTC.

This clonotype was counted ten times or more. The rearrangement joins TRBV29-1 to TRBJ1-1; D is uncertain. Trimming took off 4 bases at V and 6 bases at J, with 12 bases between the two ends. Germline CDR1 SQVTM, CDR2 ANQGSEA. The CDR3 sequence is 12 residues long. In nucleotides, the CDR3 is TGCAGCGTTGTAATCTGGACCTCTGAAGCTTTCTTT. Its protein product is CSVVIWTSEAFF.

J is TRBJ2-2 and V is TRBV24-1, with D perhaps matching TRBD1 (5 bases). This CDR3 comprises 13 residues. Trimming removed 7 bases at V and 4 bases at J, with 9 bases between. Germline CDR1 is KGHDR and CDR2 is SFDVKD. The CDR3 bases are TGTGCCACCAGGACAGACTTCACCGGGGAGCTGTTTTTT. Translation: CATRTDFTGELFF.

About this clonotype: A read error may account for a junction end that differs from germline. CDR3 protein: CASSLTGTQYF. DNA for the CDR3: TGTGCCAGCAGTCTCACAGGTACGCAGTATTTT. The V and J genes are TRBV2 and TRBJ2-3; weak D call: TRBD1 (5 bases). CDR3 length: 11 amino acids. Germline lookup yields CDR1 SNHLY and CDR2 FYNNEI. The variable domain in full, with the rest retrieved from reference TRBV2 and TRBJ2-3, is EPEVTQTPSHQVTQMGQEVILRCVPISNHLYFYWYRQILGQKVEFLVSFYNNEISEKSEIFDDQFSVERPDGSNFTLKIRSTKLEDSAMYFCASSLTGTQYFGPGTRLTVL.